This T cell receptor (beta chain) came from a study of blood T cell repertoires in COVID-19. About this clone itself: Other nucleotide sequences from this sample produce the same CDR3.

Some clones are missing from TCRdb's copy, which holds only in-frame ones; the method was immunoSEQ multiplex PCR. The profile shows 390,000 or so clones, nearly 90% of them singletons. Per germline, CDR1 SGHKS and CDR2 YYEKEE (reference sequence). The CDR3 spans 15 residues. V lost 0 bases and J lost 0, with 7 bases in between. The sample consisted of peripheral blood. The chain recombines TRBV5-5 with TRBJ1-3, with a tentative D call TRBD1 (5 bases). The receptor was isolated from a man between 18 and 35 years old with active or convalescent COVID-19. CDR3 bases: TGTGCCAGCAGCTTGGGGGGCTTCTCTGGAAACACCATATATTTT. This sequence encodes CASSLGGFSGNTIYF. The whole variable domain, remainder taken from reference TRBV5-5 and TRBJ1-3, is DAGVTQSPTHLIKTRGQQVTLRCSPISGHKSVSWYQQVLGQGPQFIFQYYEKEERGRGNFPDRFSARQFPNYSSELNVNALLLGDSALYLCASSLGGFSGNTIYFGEGSWLTVV.